The present T cell receptor beta chain was sequenced within a study of T cell responses to AZD1222 COVID-19 vaccine. Data came from immunoSEQ multiplex PCR; TCRdb stores just in-frame clones and leaves some out. This sample has about 150,000 clones, with 90% found just once. Germline lookup yields CDR1 SGDLS and CDR2 YYNGEE. Trimming took off 0 bases at V and 1 base at J, with 8 bases between the two ends. The CDR3 sequence is 16 residues long. The V call is TRBV9, the J call TRBJ2-6, with D possibly matching TRBD1 (5 bases). The source of this sequence is an adult who received the AZD1222 COVID-19 vaccine. Sequences were derived from peripheral blood, sampled 28 days after the second AZD1222 dose. The CDR3 protein is CASSVAGQSGANVLTF. In DNA form, the CDR3 reads TGTGCCAGCAGCGTAGCCGGACAATCTGGGGCCAACGTCCTGACTTTC.